This T cell receptor (beta chain) emerged from a study of blood T cell repertoires in COVID-19. As for the study in general: The United States, Italy and Spain were the sources of the acute and convalescent COVID-19 samples. PBMCs, B-cell-depleted T cells, or T cells provided the cDNA or gDNA that made up the material.

Under the authors' procedure: Estimation of nucleated cell counts relied on the amplification of reference gene primers. Sequenced by immunoSEQ multiplex PCR; TCRdb stores in-frame clones only, minus some. V and J calls and clone size are those listed in that table; D and trimming were worked out from the DNA. The sample records around 170,000 clones, under 85% being singletons. Between the trimmed V and J ends, which lost 7 bases and 0 bases, there was a span of 11 bases. CDR1 is SGHRS and CDR2 is YFSETQ in the germline V gene. The CDR3 is made up of 13 amino acids. This clone has more than one count but fewer than ten. The sample carries other DNA sequences with the same CDR3.

Sequencing used peripheral blood. The receptor's source is a woman in her thirties or forties with acute or convalescent COVID-19. V is TRBV5-1 and J is TRBJ2-7; D possibly corresponds to TRBD1 (5 bases). CDR3 loop: CASSGHSSYEQYF. CDR3 coding DNA: TGCGCCAGCTCCGGACATAGCTCCTACGAGCAGTACTTC.